This TCR beta chain came from a study of neoadjuvant anti-PD-1 for oral cavity cancer. CDR3 size: 14 residues. Trimming removed 0 bases from V and 4 bases from J, with 6 bases in between. In germline, CDR1 is KGHSH, CDR2 LQKENI. The table came from immunoSEQ multiplex PCR; TCRdb's copy has only in-frame clones and leaves some out. The table shows over 15,000 clones, with about 69% occurring only once. The J gene is TRBJ2-2, the V gene TRBV18; weak D call: TRBD1 (5 bases). The source material was PBMCs, sampled before nivolumab (anti-PD-1) treatment. This receptor was obtained from a person aged 40 to 85 with oral cavity squamous cell carcinoma. The CDR3 nucleotides are TGTGCCAGCTCACCACCGACAGTCACCGGGGAGCTGTTTTTT. Translation gives CASSPPTVTGELFF. Variable domain in full (rest from reference TRBV18 and TRBJ2-2): NAGVMQNPRHLVRRRGQEARLRCSPMKGHSHVYWYRQLPEEGLKFMVYLQKENIIDESGMPKERFSAEFPKEGPSILRIQQVVRGDSAAYFCASSPPTVTGELFFGEGSRLTVL.